What follows are 4 T cell receptor beta chains derived from one specimen sequenced in a study of cytomegalovirus exposure and HLA in healthy donors (dated by TCRdb to about 2017). Receptor amplification or capture employed the immunoSEQ multiplex PCR assay. For the multiplex PCR, a mixture combining 60 forward primers for TCR Vbeta segments and 13 reverse primers for TCR Jbeta segments was used. Held by TCRdb, this immuneACCESS table contains in-frame sequences only and omits some clones. Under half of the omission traces to an unresolved V gene where checked; the cause of the rest is unknown. The sample records about 78,000 clones, over 70% of which are singletons. The ten largest clones represent 20% to 25% of the sample. Material for sequencing was PBMCs. These receptors were taken from a woman in her 50s in good health and CMV-seropositive.

This chain connects TRBV28 to TRBJ2-7, with no clear D. From germline, CDR1 is MDHEN and CDR2 SYDVKM. The length of the CDR3 is 12 residues. The V end was cut by 6 bases, the J end by 8 bases, with 14 bases between. The CDR3 loop reads CASSPGLEKQYF. The CDR3 nucleotides are TGTGCCAGCAGCCCGGGTTTGGAAAAGCAGTACTTC.

This chain uses TRBV13 with TRBJ1-2, with 8 bases identical to TRBD1. The CDR3 runs 13 residues. CDR1 and CDR2 (germline): PRHDT, FYEKMQ (reference sequence). The V and J ends lost 5 bases and 6 bases, in that order; junction bases with no gene match: 5. CDR3 loop: CASSPGTGNGYTF. The DNA of the CDR3 is TGTGCCAGCAGCCCAGGGACAGGCAATGGCTACACCTTC.

The table lists this clone with a count of one. This chain uses TRBV7-3 with TRBJ2-3, with D uncertain. CDR1 and CDR2 from the germline V gene are SGHTA and FQGTGA. The CDR3 contains 14 residues. V lost 1 base to trimming and J lost 4 bases, with 9 bases between them. The CDR3 spells CASSLNSMPDTQYF. In DNA form, the CDR3 reads TGTGCCAGCAGCTTAAATTCTATGCCAGATACGCAGTATTTT.

The chain links TRBV15 to TRBJ2-3; 11 nucleotides align to TRBD2. Germline CDR1 is LNHNV and CDR2 is YYDKDF (reference sequence). V was pared by 4 bases and J by 4 bases, with 7 bases of the junction left unmatched. This CDR3 has 16 residues. As DNA, the CDR3 is TGTGCCACCAGCACGAGACTAGCGGGGCCCTCAGATACGCAGTATTTT. This translates into CATSTRLAGPSDTQYF. Based on the CDR3 plus reference TRBV15 and TRBJ2-3, the full variable domain is DAMVIQNPRYQVTQFGKPVTLSCSQTLNHNVMYWYQQKSSQAPKLLFHYYDKDFNNEADTPDNFQSRRPNTSFCFLDIRSPGLGDTAMYLCATSTRLAGPSDTQYFGPGTRLTVL.